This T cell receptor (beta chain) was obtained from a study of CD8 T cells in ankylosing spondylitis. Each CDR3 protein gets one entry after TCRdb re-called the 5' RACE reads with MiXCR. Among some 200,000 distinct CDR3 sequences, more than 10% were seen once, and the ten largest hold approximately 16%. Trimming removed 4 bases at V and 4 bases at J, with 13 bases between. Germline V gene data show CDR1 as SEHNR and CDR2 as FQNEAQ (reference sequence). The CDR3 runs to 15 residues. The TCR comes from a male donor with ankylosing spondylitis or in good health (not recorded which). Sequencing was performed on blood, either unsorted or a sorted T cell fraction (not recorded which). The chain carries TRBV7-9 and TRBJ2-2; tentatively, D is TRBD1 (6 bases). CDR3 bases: TGTGCCAGCAGCTCCCTCCAGGGGTCCACCGGGGAGCTGTTTTTT. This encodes CASSSLQGSTGELFF. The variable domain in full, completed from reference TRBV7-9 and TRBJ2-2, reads DTGVSQNPRHKITKRGQNVTFRCDPISEHNRLYWYRQTLGQGPEFLTYFQNEAQLEKSRLLSDRFSAERPKGSFSTLEIQRTEQGDSAMYLCASSSLQGSTGELFFGEGSRLTVL.